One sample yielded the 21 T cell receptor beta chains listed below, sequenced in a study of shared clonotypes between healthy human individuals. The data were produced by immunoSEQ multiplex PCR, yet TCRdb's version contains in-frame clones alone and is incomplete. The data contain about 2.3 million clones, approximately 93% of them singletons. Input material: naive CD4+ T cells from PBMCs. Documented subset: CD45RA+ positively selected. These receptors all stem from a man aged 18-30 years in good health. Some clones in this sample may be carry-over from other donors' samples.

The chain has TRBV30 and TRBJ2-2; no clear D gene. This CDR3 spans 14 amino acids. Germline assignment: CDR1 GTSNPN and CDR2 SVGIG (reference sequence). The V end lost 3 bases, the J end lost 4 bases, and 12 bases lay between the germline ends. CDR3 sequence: CAWRGLSSTGELFF. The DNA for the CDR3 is TGTGCCTGGAGAGGCCTTTCTAGCACCGGGGAGCTGTTTTTT.

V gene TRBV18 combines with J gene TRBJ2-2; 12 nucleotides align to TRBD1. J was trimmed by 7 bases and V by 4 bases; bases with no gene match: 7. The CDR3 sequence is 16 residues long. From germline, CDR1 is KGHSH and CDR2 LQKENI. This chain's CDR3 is CASSRRDRGPGGELFF. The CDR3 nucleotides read TGTGCCAGCTCACGAAGGGACAGGGGGCCTGGCGGGGAGCTGTTTTTT.

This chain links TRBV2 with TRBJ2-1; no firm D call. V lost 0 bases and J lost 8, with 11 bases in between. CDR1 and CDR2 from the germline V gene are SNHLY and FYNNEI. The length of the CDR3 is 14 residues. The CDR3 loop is CASSEALKGYEQFF. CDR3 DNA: TGTGCCAGCAGTGAAGCGCTTAAGGGCTATGAGCAGTTCTTC.

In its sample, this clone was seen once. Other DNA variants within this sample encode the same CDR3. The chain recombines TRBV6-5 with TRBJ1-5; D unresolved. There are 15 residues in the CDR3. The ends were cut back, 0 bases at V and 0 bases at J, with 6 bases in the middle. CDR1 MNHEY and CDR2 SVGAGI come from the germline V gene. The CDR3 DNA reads TGTGCCAGCAGTTACTCGCCGTATAGCAATCAGCCCCAGCATTTT. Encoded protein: CASSYSPYSNQPQHF.

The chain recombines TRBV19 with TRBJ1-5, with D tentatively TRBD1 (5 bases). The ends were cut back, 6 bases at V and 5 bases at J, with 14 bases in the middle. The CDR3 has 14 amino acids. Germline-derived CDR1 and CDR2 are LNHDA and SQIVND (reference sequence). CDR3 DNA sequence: TGTGCCAGTAGGTCGACAGCCGAATATCAGCCCCAGCATTTT. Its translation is CASRSTAEYQPQHF.

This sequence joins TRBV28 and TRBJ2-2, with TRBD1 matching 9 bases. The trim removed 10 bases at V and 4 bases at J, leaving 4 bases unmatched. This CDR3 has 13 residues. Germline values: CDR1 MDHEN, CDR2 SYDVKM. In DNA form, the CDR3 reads TGTGCCATGTCGACAGGGGGCACCGGGGAGCTGTTTTTT. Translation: CAMSTGGTGELFF.

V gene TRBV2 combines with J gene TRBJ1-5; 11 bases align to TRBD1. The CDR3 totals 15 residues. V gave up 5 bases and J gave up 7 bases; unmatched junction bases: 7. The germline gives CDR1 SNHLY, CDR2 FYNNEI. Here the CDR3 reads CASSLGQGASQPQHF. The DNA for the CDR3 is TGTGCCAGCAGTCTAGGACAGGGGGCAAGCCAGCCCCAGCATTTT.

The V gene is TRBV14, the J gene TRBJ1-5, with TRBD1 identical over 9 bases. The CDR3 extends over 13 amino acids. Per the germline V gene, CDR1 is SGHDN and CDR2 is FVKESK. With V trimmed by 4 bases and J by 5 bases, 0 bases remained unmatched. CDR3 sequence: CASSRQGDQPQHF. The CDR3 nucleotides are TGTGCCAGCAGCCGACAGGGGGATCAGCCCCAGCATTTT.

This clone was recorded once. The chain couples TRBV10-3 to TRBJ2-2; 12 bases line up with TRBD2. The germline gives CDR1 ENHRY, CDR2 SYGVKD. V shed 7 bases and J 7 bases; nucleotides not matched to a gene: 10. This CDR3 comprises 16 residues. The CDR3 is CAIKETSGSGGGELFF. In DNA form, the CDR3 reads TGTGCCATCAAAGAGACTAGCGGGAGTGGAGGCGGGGAGCTGTTTTTT.

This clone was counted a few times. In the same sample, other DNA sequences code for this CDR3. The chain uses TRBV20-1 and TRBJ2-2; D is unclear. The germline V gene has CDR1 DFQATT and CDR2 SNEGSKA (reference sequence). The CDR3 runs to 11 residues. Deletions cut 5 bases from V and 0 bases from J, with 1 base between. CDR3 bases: TGCAGTGCTCCGAACACCGGGGAGCTGTTTTTT. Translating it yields CSAPNTGELFF.

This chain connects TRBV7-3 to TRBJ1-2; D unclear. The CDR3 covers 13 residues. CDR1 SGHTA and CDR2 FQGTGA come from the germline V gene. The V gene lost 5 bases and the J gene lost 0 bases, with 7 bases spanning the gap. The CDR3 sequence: CASSLQSNYGYTF. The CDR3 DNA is TGTGCCAGCAGCCTACAGTCTAACTATGGCTACACCTTC.

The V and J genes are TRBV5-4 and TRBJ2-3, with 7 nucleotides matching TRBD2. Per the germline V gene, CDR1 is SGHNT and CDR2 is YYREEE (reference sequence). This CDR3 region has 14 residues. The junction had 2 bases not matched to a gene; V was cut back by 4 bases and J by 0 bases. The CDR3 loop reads CASSTGGSTDTQYF. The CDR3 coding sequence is TGTGCCAGCAGCACGGGAGGAAGCACAGATACGCAGTATTTT.

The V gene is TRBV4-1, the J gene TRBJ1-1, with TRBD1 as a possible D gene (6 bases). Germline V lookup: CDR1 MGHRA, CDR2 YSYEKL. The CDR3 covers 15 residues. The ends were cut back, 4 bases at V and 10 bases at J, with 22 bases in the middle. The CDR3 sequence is CASSPKEGGLTVAFF. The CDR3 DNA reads TGCGCCAGCAGCCCGAAAGAGGGGGGGCTAACGGTAGCTTTCTTT.

The CDR3 DNA is TGTGCCAGCCCCCAGGGAATGACGGGCGAGCAGTACTTC. Translating gives CASPQGMTGEQYF. This chain connects TRBV28 to TRBJ2-7; D may be TRBD1 (5 bases). Per the germline V gene, CDR1 is MDHEN and CDR2 is SYDVKM. Trimming pared 8 bases from V and 6 bases from J, leaving 17 bases between. The CDR3 spans 13 residues.

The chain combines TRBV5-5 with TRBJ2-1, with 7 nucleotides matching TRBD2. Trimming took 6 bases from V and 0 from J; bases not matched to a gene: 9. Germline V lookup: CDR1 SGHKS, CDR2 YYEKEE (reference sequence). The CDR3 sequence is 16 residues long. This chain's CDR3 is CASTLREGNSYNEQFF. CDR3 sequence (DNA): TGTGCCAGCACCCTGAGGGAGGGTAACTCCTACAATGAGCAGTTCTTC.

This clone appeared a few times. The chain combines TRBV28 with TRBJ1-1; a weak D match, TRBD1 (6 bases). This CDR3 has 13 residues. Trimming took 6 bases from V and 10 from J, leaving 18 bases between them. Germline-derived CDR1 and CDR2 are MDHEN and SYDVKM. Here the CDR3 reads CASRPWAGHRAFF. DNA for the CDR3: TGTGCCAGCAGACCATGGGCGGGACACAGAGCTTTCTTT.

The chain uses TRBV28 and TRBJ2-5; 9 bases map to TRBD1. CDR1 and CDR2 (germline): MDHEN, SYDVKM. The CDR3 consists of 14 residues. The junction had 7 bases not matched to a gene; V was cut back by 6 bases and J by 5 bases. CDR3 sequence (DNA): TGTGCCAGCAGCACAGGGGGCGGTTTGGAGACCCAGTACTTC. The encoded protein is CASSTGGGLETQYF.

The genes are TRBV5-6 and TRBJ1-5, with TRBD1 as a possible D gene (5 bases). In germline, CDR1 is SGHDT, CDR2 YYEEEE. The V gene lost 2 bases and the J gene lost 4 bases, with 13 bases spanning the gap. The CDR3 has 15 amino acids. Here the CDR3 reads CASSLWGRENQPQHF. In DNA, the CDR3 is TGTGCCAGCAGCTTATGGGGGAGGGAAAATCAGCCCCAGCATTTT.

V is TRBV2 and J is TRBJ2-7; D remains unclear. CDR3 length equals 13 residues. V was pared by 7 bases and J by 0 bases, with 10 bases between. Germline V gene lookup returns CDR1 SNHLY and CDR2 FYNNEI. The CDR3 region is CASKDSSSYEQYF. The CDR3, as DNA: TGTGCCAGCAAAGATTCGTCCTCCTACGAGCAGTACTTC.

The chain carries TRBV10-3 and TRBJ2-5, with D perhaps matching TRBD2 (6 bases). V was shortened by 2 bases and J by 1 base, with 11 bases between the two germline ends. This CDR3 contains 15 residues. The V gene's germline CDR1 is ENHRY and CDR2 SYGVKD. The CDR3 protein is CAISEPRRGQETQYF. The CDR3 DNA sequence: TGTGCCATCAGTGAGCCGAGGAGGGGCCAAGAGACCCAGTACTTC.

The chain's CDR3 is CASSSGTGRAEQFF. CDR3 nucleotide sequence: TGTGCCAGCAGCTCCGGGACAGGGAGGGCTGAGCAGTTCTTC. The V and J genes are TRBV6-4 and TRBJ2-1, with 9 bases aligning to TRBD1. After removal of 6 bases from V and 9 bases from J, the junction contained 9 bases not matched to a gene. Germline V lookup: CDR1 MRHNA, CDR2 SNTAGT. This CDR3 is built from 14 residues.